The 21 T cell receptor beta chains presented below share a single source sample, sequenced in a study of blood T cell repertoires in COVID-19. Data came from immunoSEQ multiplex PCR; TCRdb stores just in-frame clones and leaves some out. This sample yields hundreds of thousands of clones, of which roughly 80% are seen a single time; less than 5.5% belongs to the top ten. Sequencing input: PBMCs or T cells enriched from blood (not recorded which). These receptors originate from a man between 35 and 55 years old who had been exposed to COVID-19.

This clone was detected a few times. This chain joins TRBV9 and TRBJ2-2, with TRBD2 matching 8 bases. CDR3 size: 16 residues. CDR1 is SGDLS and CDR2 is YYNGEE in the germline V gene. V lost 1 base to trimming and J lost 6 bases; unmatched junction nucleotides: 8. In DNA form, the CDR3 reads TGTGCCAGCAGCGTATACTGGGGACTAGTCGCCGGGGAGCTGTTTTTT. It is translated as CASSVYWGLVAGELFF. The entire variable domain, with the rest obtained from reference TRBV9 and TRBJ2-2, is as follows: DSGVTQTPKHLITATGQRVTLRCSPRSGDLSVYWYQQSLDQGLQFLIQYYNGEERAKGNILERFSAQQFPDLHSELNLSSLELGDSALYFCASSVYWGLVAGELFFGEGSRLTVL.

The CDR3 reads CASSLGTGGYNEQFF. Here the CDR3 DNA reads TGTGCCAGCAGCCTGGGAACGGGAGGGTACAATGAGCAGTTCTTC. J is TRBJ2-1 and V is TRBV9, with 8 bases lining up with TRBD2. Germline CDR1 and CDR2: SGDLS and YYNGEE. The CDR3 loop spans 15 amino acids. Losses at the gene ends were 4 bases for V and 4 bases for J; bases not matched to a gene: 7.

The chain carries TRBV27 and TRBJ1-6, with a tentative D call TRBD1 (6 bases). CDR1 is MNHEY, CDR2 SMNVEV, per germline (reference sequence). V was trimmed by 5 bases and J by 0 bases, leaving 11 bases between them. CDR3 length equals 16 residues. CDR3 sequence (DNA): TGTGCCAGCAGTGCAGACAGGAGCTCCTATAATTCACCCCTCCACTTT. This sequence encodes CASSADRSSYNSPLHF.

Only one count was recorded for this clone. The gene calls are TRBV4-2 and TRBJ2-1, with D tentatively TRBD1 (6 bases). From germline, CDR1 is LGHNA and CDR2 YNFKEQ. This CDR3 is 15 amino acids long. V lost 0 bases and J lost 4, with 10 bases in between. The CDR3 DNA reads TGTGCCAGCAGCCAAGAAGGGGGTACGTACAATGAGCAGTTCTTC. This gives the protein CASSQEGGTYNEQFF.

The chain employs TRBV6-5 and TRBJ1-3; 8 nucleotides line up with TRBD1. Trimming removed 7 bases from V and 1 base from J; junction bases left unmatched: 3. This CDR3 comprises 14 residues. From germline, CDR1 is MNHEY and CDR2 SVGAGI. This chain's CDR3 is CASIGQGSGNTIYF. Here the CDR3 DNA reads TGTGCCAGCATCGGACAGGGTTCTGGAAACACCATATATTTT.

This clone was observed many times. The chain links TRBV10-3 to TRBJ2-7; 9 bases are a match to TRBD2. The V and J ends lost 9 bases and 5 bases, in that order; junction bases with no gene match: 11. CDR1 and CDR2 (germline): ENHRY, SYGVKD. This CDR3 comprises 14 residues. The CDR3 reads CAIQRTSGLDEQYF. The CDR3 bases are TGTGCCATTCAGAGAACTAGCGGGCTTGACGAGCAGTACTTC.

A few counts support this clone. CDR3 sequence: CASSLIQGSYGYTF. The CDR3, as DNA: TGCGCCAGCAGCTTGATCCAGGGAAGTTATGGCTACACCTTC. The rearrangement links TRBV5-1 to TRBJ1-2; TRBD1 is a possible D gene (5 bases). Trimming cost V 1 base and J 5 bases, with 12 bases left between them. This CDR3 has 14 residues. Germline values: CDR1 SGHRS, CDR2 YFSETQ.

The CDR3 protein is CASSHQGSPEAFF. Here the CDR3 DNA reads TGTGCCAGCAGCCATCAGGGGTCCCCTGAAGCTTTCTTT. The J gene is TRBJ1-1, the V gene TRBV5-6, with a tentative D call TRBD1 (6 bases). V lost 4 bases and J lost 6, with 13 bases in between. There are 13 residues in the CDR3. CDR1 SGHDT and CDR2 YYEEEE come from the germline V gene.

This clone was seen just once. The chain is built from TRBV28 and TRBJ1-2; no reliable D call. The CDR3 totals 13 residues. Germline V lookup: CDR1 MDHEN, CDR2 SYDVKM. Deletions cut 3 bases from V and 5 bases from J, with 10 bases between. This chain's CDR3 is CASSFNRGYGYTF. The DNA for the CDR3 is TGTGCCAGCAGTTTTAACCGGGGATATGGCTACACCTTC.

The chain employs TRBV19 and TRBJ2-7, with 7 bases that match TRBD2. J lost 2 bases, V lost 3 bases, and 10 bases had no gene match. Germline assignment: CDR1 LNHDA and CDR2 SQIVND (reference sequence). The CDR3 contains 16 residues. This CDR3 is CASSILAGVVAYEQYF. In DNA, the CDR3 is TGTGCCAGTAGTATTCTGGCGGGAGTAGTCGCCTACGAGCAGTACTTC.

The gene calls are TRBV6-1 and TRBJ1-5; D is undetermined. Trimming left V 1 base short and J 6 bases short, with 19 bases between. CDR1 and CDR2 (germline): MNHNS, SASEGT. The CDR3 consists of 17 residues. This CDR3 reads CASSEDVGRERGQPQHF. The CDR3 DNA sequence: TGTGCCAGCAGTGAAGATGTAGGGAGGGAGCGGGGTCAGCCCCAGCATTTT.

The chain carries TRBV5-1 and TRBJ1-6, with 11 bases identical to TRBD1. Per germline, CDR1 SGHRS and CDR2 YFSETQ. V was pared by 0 bases and J by 9 bases, with 5 bases of the junction left unmatched. The CDR3 has 16 residues. The CDR3 is CASSLGSGTGGSPLHF. The DNA of the CDR3 is TGCGCCAGCAGCTTGGGCTCCGGGACAGGGGGTTCACCCCTCCACTTT. Looking up the rest from reference TRBV5-1 and TRBJ1-6 gives the full variable domain: KAGVTQTPRYLIKTRGQQVTLSCSPISGHRSVSWYQQTPGQGLQFLFEYFSETQRNKGNFPGRFSGRQFSNSRSEMNVSTLELGDSALYLCASSLGSGTGGSPLHFGNGTRLTVT.

The V call is TRBV3-1 (or the pseudogene TRBV3-2), the J call TRBJ2-1; 10 bases are a match to TRBD1. V lost 0 bases, J lost 12 bases, and 14 bases stayed unmatched. The CDR3 length is 17 residues. Per the germline V gene, CDR1 is LGHDT and CDR2 is YNNKEL (reference sequence). The CDR3 nucleotides are TGTGCCAGCAGCCAAGAGAGGGACAGGGGTGGGCACAGGAGGCAGTTCTTC. This translates into CASSQERDRGGHRRQFF.

The V and J genes are TRBV11-3 and TRBJ2-2; D is uncertain. Per the germline V gene, CDR1 is SGHNT and CDR2 is YENEEA. Trimming removed 3 bases at V and 2 bases at J, with 7 bases between. This CDR3 has 14 residues. This CDR3 reads CASSFTDNTGELFF. The DNA of the CDR3 is TGTGCCAGCAGCTTTACAGATAACACCGGGGAGCTGTTTTTT.

The rearrangement uses TRBV12-5 and TRBJ2-7, with D unclear. CDR1 LGHNT and CDR2 FRNRAP come from the germline V gene. The V end was cut by 0 bases, the J end by 6 bases, with 6 bases between. The CDR3 is 12 residues long. The CDR3 bases are TGTGCTAGTGGTTTGGTAGAGGTCGAGCAGTACTTC. Amino acid sequence: CASGLVEVEQYF.

At least ten counts were recorded for this clone. The chain uses TRBV10-1 and TRBJ1-5; D remains ambiguous. Germline CDR1 is WNHNN and CDR2 is SYGVQD (reference sequence). V was cut by 3 bases and J by 4 bases, with 4 bases left in between. The CDR3 covers 12 residues. The CDR3 region has the DNA TGCGCCAGCAGTGACGGGAATCAGCCCCAGCATTTT. It translates to CASSDGNQPQHF.

The rearrangement joins TRBV2 to TRBJ1-2; D gene ambiguous. The germline V gene has CDR1 SNHLY and CDR2 FYNNEI. The CDR3 contains 12 residues. V shed 1 base and J shed 5 bases, with 5 bases lying between them. The CDR3 nucleotides are TGTGCCAGCAGTGAAGTGAGTTATGGCTACACCTTC. This gives the protein CASSEVSYGYTF.

The rearrangement uses TRBV3-1 (or the pseudogene TRBV3-2) and TRBJ2-1; 10 nucleotides match TRBD2. CDR1 is LGHDT and CDR2 is YNNKEL in the germline V gene (reference sequence). CDR3 size: 19 residues. With V trimmed by 0 bases and J by 10 bases, 18 bases remained unmatched. The CDR3 sequence: CASSQDYRVSSGSLREQFF. CDR3 nucleotides: TGTGCCAGCAGCCAAGATTATAGGGTGTCTAGCGGGAGCCTGAGAGAGCAGTTCTTC.

The rearrangement joins TRBV3-1 (or the pseudogene TRBV3-2) to TRBJ2-5; 7 nucleotides line up with TRBD1. The CDR3 is 16 residues long. In germline, CDR1 is LGHDT, CDR2 YNNKEL (reference sequence). After removal of 5 bases from V and 5 bases from J, the junction contained 14 bases not matched to a gene. Here the CDR3 DNA reads TGTGCCAGCAGCGGACATATAGGGACAGCCTTGGAGACCCAGTACTTC. Protein sequence: CASSGHIGTALETQYF.

The V and J genes are TRBV18 and TRBJ1-5; D is unclear. This CDR3 spans 15 amino acids. V lost 3 bases, J lost 4 bases, and 13 bases lay in between. Germline assignment: CDR1 KGHSH and CDR2 LQKENI. CDR3 sequence: CASSPALSPNQPQHF. CDR3 DNA: TGTGCCAGCTCACCGGCCCTGTCCCCAAATCAGCCCCAGCATTTT.

The table lists this clone with a few counts. The V and J genes are TRBV6-5 and TRBJ1-2; no clear D. V was clipped by 4 bases and J by 4 bases, with 10 bases between them. The CDR3 consists of 13 residues. The germline V gene encodes CDR1 MNHEY and CDR2 SVGAGI. The CDR3 region is CASSLTAVYGYTF. The CDR3 DNA sequence: TGTGCCAGCAGTTTAACAGCAGTCTATGGCTACACCTTC.